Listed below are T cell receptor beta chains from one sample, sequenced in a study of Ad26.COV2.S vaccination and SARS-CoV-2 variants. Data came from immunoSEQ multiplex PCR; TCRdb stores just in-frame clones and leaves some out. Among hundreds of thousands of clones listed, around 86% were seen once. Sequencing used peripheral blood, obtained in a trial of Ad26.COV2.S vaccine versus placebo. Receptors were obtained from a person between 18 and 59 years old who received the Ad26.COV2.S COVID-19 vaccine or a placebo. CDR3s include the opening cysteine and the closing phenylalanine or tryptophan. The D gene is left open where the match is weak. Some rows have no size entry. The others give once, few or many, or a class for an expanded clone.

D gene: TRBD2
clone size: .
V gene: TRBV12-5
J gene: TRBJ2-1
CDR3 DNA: TGTGCTAGTGGCCGGGGACTAGCGGGGGGGCAAGACAATGAGCAGTTCTTC
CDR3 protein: CASGRGLAGGQDNEQFF

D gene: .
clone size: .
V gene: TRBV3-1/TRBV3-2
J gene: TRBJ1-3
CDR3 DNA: TGTGCCAGCAGCCAATTACAGGGTGGAGACACCATATATTTT
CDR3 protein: CASSQLQGGDTIYF

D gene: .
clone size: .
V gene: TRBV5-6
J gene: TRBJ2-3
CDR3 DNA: TGTGCCAGCAGCTCCGCGGGTTACACAGATACGCAGTATTTT
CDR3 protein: CASSSAGYTDTQYF

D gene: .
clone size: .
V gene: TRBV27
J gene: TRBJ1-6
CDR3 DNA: TGTGCCAGCAGTTTAAACTCCCGCTCCTATAATTCACCCCTCCACTTT
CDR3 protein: CASSLNSRSYNSPLHF

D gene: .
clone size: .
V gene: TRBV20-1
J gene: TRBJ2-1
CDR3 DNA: TGCAGTGCTAGTTCCGGCCGTTTTAAGCAACTCTCCTACAATGAGCAGTTCTTC
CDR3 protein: CSASSGRFKQLSYNEQFF

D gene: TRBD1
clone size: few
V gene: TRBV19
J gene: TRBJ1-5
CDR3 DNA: TGTGCCAGTAGTATGGGACAGCACAATCAGCCCCAGCATTTT
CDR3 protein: CASSMGQHNQPQHF

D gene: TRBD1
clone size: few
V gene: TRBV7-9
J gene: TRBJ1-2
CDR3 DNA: TGTGCCAGCAGCCGATGGACAGGGGGAAACTATGGCTACACCTTC
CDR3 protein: CASSRWTGGNYGYTF

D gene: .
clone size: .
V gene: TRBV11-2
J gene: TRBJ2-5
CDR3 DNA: TGTGCCAGCAGCTTGTCGACTCCCCGGGGAGGCCAAGAGACCCAGTACTTC
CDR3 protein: CASSLSTPRGGQETQYF

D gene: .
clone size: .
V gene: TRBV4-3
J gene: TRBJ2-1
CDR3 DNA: TGCGCCAGCAGCCTCTCGGCAGGGGATGAGCAGTTCTTC
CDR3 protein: CASSLSAGDEQFF

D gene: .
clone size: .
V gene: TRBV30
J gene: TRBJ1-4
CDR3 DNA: TGTGCCTGGCTGGACAGAGCAACTAATGAAAAACTGTTTTTT
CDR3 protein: CAWLDRATNEKLFF

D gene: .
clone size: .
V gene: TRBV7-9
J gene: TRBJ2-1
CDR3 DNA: TGTGCCAGCAGCTCTCCGGGACGGAATTACAATGAGCAGTTCTTC
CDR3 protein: CASSSPGRNYNEQFF

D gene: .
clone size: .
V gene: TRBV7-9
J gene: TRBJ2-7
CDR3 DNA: TGTGCCAGCAGCTTAGGGATACCGAGCTCCTACGAGCAGTACTTC
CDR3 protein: CASSLGIPSSYEQYF

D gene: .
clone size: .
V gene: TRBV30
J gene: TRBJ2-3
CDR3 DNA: TGTGCCTGGACGGTGGGGGGGCCTCAAGATACGCAGTATTTT
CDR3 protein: CAWTVGGPQDTQYF

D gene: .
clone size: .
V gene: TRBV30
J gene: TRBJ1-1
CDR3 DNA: TGTGCCTGGAGGGCACTACAGGGAGGGACTGAAGCTTTCTTT
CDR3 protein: CAWRALQGGTEAFF

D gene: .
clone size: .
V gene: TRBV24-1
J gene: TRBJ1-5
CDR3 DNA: TGTGCCACCAGTGCGGCTACTAGCAATCAGCCCCAGCATTTT
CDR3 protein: CATSAATSNQPQHF

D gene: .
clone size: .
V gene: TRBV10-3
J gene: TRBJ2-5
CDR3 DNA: TGTGCCATCAGAAAAGATCCCGGGACCCCGGCGGCCCAGTACTTC
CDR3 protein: CAIRKDPGTPAAQYF

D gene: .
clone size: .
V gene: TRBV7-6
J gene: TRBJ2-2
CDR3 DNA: TGTGCCAGCAGCCCGCCGGGGACCGGGGAGCTGTTTTTT
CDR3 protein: CASSPPGTGELFF

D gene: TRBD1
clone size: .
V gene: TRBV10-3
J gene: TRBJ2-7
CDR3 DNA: TGTGCCATCAGTGAGCCCTCGGACAGGGGATACGAGCAGTACTTC
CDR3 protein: CAISEPSDRGYEQYF

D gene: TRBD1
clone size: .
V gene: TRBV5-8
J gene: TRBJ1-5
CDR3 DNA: TGTGCCAGCAGCGTCACAGGGGGCTCGGGTCAGCCCCAGCATTTT
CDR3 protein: CASSVTGGSGQPQHF

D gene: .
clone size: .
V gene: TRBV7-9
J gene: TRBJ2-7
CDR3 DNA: TGTGCCAGCAGCTTAAGGCGTGCCAACTCCTACGAGCAGTACTTC
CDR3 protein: CASSLRRANSYEQYF

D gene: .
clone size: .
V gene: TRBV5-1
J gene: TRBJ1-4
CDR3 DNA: TGCGCCAGCAGCTTGGATGCGGGCGTGGAAGAAAAACTGTTTTTT
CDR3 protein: CASSLDAGVEEKLFF

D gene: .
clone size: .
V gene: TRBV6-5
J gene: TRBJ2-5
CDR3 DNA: TGTGCCAGCAGTTACGAACAGTTCGCAGAGACCCAGTACTTC
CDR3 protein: CASSYEQFAETQYF

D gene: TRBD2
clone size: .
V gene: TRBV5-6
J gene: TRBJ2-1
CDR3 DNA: TGTGCCAGCAGCTCCGGACTAGCGGGGGCTCTCCGGGATGAGCAGTTCTTC
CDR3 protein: CASSSGLAGALRDEQFF

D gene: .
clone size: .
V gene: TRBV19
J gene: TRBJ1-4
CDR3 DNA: TGTGCCAGTAGTATAACCTCGTGGTCAGGAGCTAATGAAAAACTGTTTTTT
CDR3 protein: CASSITSWSGANEKLFF